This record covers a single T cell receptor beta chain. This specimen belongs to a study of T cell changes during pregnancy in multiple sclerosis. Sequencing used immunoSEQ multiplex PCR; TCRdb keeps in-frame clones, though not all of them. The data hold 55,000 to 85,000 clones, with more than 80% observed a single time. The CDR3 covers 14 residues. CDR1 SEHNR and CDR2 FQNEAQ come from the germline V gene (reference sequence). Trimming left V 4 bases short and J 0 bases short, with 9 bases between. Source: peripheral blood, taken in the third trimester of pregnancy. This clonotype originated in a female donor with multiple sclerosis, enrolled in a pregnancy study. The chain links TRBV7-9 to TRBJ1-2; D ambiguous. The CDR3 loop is CASSSERTNYGYTF. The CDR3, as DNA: TGTGCCAGCAGCTCAGAGCGGACTAACTATGGCTACACCTTC.